Listed below are T cell receptor beta chains from one sample, sequenced in a study of radiation and T cells in renal cell carcinoma. Clones were read by immunoSEQ multiplex PCR, and TCRdb kept only the in-frame ones, dropping some. The sample shows approximately 150,000 clones, approximately 86% of them seen only once. Here the sequenced sample was blood, taken from a patient whose treatment included radiotherapy and nephrectomy. Receptors originate from a woman aged 50 to 60 with renal cell carcinoma. Both conserved end residues are part of each CDR3. Each record gives: clone size, V gene, J gene, D gene, CDR3 DNA, CDR3 protein. D genes are given only for firm matches. Size tells how often a clone was seen (once, few, many) or the class of an expanded clone, and some rows leave it out.

size: -; V: TRBV6-5; J: TRBJ1-1; D: -; DNA: TGTGCCAGCAGTTATCGGAACACTGAAGCTTTCTTT; CDR3: CASSYRNTEAFF
size: -; V: TRBV5-1; J: TRBJ2-2; D: -; DNA: TGCGCCAGCAGTTGGGGTTCCGGGGAGCTGTTTTTT; CDR3: CASSWGSGELFF
size: -; V: TRBV18; J: TRBJ1-2; D: -; DNA: TGTGCCAGCTCAACGACGGGAAACTATGGCTACACCTTC; CDR3: CASSTTGNYGYTF
size: -; V: TRBV10-3; J: TRBJ1-5; D: TRBD1; DNA: TGTGCCACAGGACAGGGACCCAGCAATCAGCCCCAGCATTTT; CDR3: CATGQGPSNQPQHF
size: -; V: TRBV7-9; J: TRBJ1-4; D: -; DNA: TGTGCCAGCAGCCGAAATAATGAAAAACTGTTTTTT; CDR3: CASSRNNEKLFF
size: -; V: TRBV28; J: TRBJ1-2; D: -; DNA: TGTGCCAGCAGTTTAAACGGGGTGGGCTACACCTTC; CDR3: CASSLNGVGYTF
size: -; V: TRBV7-8; J: TRBJ2-6; D: -; DNA: TGTGCCAGCAGCTTACGGTGGGGGACCGGGGCCAACGTCCTGACTTTC; CDR3: CASSLRWGTGANVLTF
size: once; V: TRBV5-6; J: TRBJ2-2; D: -; DNA: TGTGCCAGCAGCCAGGGGACCGGGGAGCTGTTTTTT; CDR3: CASSQGTGELFF
size: -; V: TRBV28; J: TRBJ2-1; D: -; DNA: TGTGCCAGCAGTGCCAACTCCTACAATGAGCAGTTCTTC; CDR3: CASSANSYNEQFF
size: -; V: TRBV27; J: TRBJ2-5; D: -; DNA: TGTGCCAGCACCCCAGCAGGAGGGTGGGAGACCCAGTACTTC; CDR3: CASTPAGGWETQYF
size: -; V: TRBV4-3; J: TRBJ1-2; D: TRBD1; DNA: TGCGCCAGCAGCCAAGATCCGAGGAGACAGGGGTTCAGTGGCTACACCTTC; CDR3: CASSQDPRRQGFSGYTF
size: -; V: TRBV11-3; J: TRBJ2-5; D: TRBD2; DNA: TGTGCCAGCAGCGAGGGACTAGCGGACCAAGAGACCCAGTACTTC; CDR3: CASSEGLADQETQYF
size: -; V: TRBV7-2; J: TRBJ2-7; D: -; DNA: TGTGCCAGCAGCTCAACAGGGTTATACGAGCAGTACTTC; CDR3: CASSSTGLYEQYF
size: -; V: TRBV10-3; J: TRBJ1-2; D: TRBD1; DNA: TGTGCCATCAGCGGCTCCGGGGACAGGAACTATGGCTACACCTTC; CDR3: CAISGSGDRNYGYTF
size: once; V: TRBV6-6; J: TRBJ2-5; D: TRBD2; DNA: TGTGCCAGCAGTTACAGTAGCGGGAGTGAGACCCAGTACTTC; CDR3: CASSYSSGSETQYF
size: -; V: TRBV11-3; J: TRBJ1-1; D: -; DNA: TGTGCCAGCAGCTCCCCGTTGCCGGGGGCGGTGAACACTGAAGCTTTCTTT; CDR3: CASSSPLPGAVNTEAFF
size: -; V: TRBV5-1; J: TRBJ2-7; D: -; DNA: TGCGCCAGCAGCTTGGGCAGTACAGGGTCCCACGAGCAGTACTTC; CDR3: CASSLGSTGSHEQYF